One sample yielded the 2 T cell receptor beta chains listed below, sequenced in a study of blood T cells in healthy people across ages. For the second PCR, which ran for about 7 to 11 cycles, a sample-barcoded 5' primer and a J-beta primer mix were used. TCRdb reprocessed the 5' RACE reads via MiXCR and lists one record per CDR3 protein. The profile covers just under 750,000 distinct CDR3 sequences, with approximately 21% appearing a single time and around a fifth taken by the ten largest. Input material: blood. All receptors derive from a man in his sixties or seventies in good health.

This clonotype was observed a handful of times. The rearrangement uses TRBV28 and TRBJ1-1, with D possibly TRBD1 on 6 matching bases. The CDR3 consists of 13 residues. Trimming took off 3 bases at V and 9 bases at J, with 14 bases between the two ends. Germline V lookup: CDR1 MDHEN, CDR2 SYDVKM. The CDR3: CASSFARGNKAFF. Written as DNA, the CDR3 is TGTGCCAGCAGTTTCGCGAGGGGGAATAAAGCTTTCTTT. The full variable domain, completed using reference TRBV28 and TRBJ1-1, is DVKVTQSSRYLVKRTGEKVFLECVQDMDHENMFWYRQDPGLGLRLIYFSYDVKMKEKGDIPEGYSVSREKKERFSLILESASTNQTSMYLCASSFARGNKAFFGQGTRLTVV.

This chain joins TRBV29-1 and TRBJ1-6; D is ambiguous. CDR1 and CDR2 from the germline V gene are SQVTM and ANQGSEA. The CDR3 totals 14 residues. Trimming shortened V by 5 bases and J by 4 bases, and 12 bases separated the two germline ends. The CDR3 coding sequence is TGCAGCGTTCGGCTTACGGGTTATAATTCACCCCTCCACTTT. This codes for CSVRLTGYNSPLHF.